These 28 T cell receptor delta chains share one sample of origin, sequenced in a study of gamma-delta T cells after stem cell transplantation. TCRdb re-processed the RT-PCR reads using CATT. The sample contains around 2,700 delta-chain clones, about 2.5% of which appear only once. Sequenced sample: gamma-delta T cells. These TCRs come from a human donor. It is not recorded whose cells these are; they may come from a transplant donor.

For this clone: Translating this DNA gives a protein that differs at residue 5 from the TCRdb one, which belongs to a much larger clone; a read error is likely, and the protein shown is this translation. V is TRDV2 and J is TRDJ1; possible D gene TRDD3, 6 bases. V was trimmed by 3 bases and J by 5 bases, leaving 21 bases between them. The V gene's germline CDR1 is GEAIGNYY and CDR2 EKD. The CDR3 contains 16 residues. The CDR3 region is CACDAVEATGKDKLIF. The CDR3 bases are TGTGCCTGTGACGCCGTGGAGGCAACTGGGAAAGATAAACTCATCTTT.

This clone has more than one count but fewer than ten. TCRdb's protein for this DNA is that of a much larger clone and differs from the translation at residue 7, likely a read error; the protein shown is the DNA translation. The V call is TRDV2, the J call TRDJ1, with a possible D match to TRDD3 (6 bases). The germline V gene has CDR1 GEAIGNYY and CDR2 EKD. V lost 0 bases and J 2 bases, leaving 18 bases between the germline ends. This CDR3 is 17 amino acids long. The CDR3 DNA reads TGTGCCTGTGACACCGTTAGGGGGAAAACGGATACCGATAAACTCATCTTT. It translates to CACDTVRGKTDTDKLIF.

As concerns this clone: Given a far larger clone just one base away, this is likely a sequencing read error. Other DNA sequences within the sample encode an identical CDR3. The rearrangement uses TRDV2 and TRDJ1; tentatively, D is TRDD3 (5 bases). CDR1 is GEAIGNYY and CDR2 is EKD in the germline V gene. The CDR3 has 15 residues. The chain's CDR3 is CACDTVGENTDKLIF. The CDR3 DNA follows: TGTGCCTGTGACACGGTCGGGGAGAACACCGATAAACTCATTTTT.

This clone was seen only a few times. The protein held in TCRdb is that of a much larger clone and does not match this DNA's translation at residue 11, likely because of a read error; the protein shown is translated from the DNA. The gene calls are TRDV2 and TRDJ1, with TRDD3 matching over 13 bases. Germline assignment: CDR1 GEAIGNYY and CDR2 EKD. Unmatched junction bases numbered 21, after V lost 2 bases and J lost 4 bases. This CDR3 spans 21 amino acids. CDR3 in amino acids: CACDMILGDTSPQPGNDKLIF. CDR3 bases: TGTGCCTGTGACATGATACTGGGGGATACGAGTCCACAACCAGGGAACGATAAACTCATCTTT.

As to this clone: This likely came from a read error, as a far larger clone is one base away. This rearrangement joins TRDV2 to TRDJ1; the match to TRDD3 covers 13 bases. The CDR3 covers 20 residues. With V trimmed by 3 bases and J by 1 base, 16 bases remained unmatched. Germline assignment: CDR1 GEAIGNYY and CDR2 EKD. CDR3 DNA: TGTGCCTGTGACCCTCTTACTGGGGGATACGCGGCCGGGGGCACCGATAAACTCATCTTT. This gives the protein CACDPLTGGYAAGGTDKLIF.

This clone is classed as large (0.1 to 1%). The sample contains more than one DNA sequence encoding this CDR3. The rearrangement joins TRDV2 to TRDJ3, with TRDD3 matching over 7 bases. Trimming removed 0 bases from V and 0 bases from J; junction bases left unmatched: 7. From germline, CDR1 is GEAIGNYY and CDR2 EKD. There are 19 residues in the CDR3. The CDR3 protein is CACDTAGGLSSWDTRQMFF. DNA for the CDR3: TGTGCCTGTGACACCGCTGGGGGCCTAAGCTCCTGGGACACCCGACAGATGTTTTTC.

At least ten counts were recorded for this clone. CDR3 coding DNA: TGTGCCTGTGACATTCTTACTGGGGGACCAGATAAACTCATCTTT. As protein: CACDILTGGPDKLIF. The chain joins TRDV2 to TRDJ1, with 9 bases aligning to TRDD3. CDR3 length: 15 amino acids. V lost 2 bases, J lost 5 bases, and 8 bases stayed unmatched. Germline lookup yields CDR1 GEAIGNYY and CDR2 EKD.

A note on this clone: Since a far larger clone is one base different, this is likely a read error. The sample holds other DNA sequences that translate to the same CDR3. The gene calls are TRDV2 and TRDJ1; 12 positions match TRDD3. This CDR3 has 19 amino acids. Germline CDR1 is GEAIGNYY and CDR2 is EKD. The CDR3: CACDPVLGDTQLYTDKLIF. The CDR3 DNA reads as TGTGCCTGTGACCCGGTACTGGGGGATACACAGTTGTACACCGATAAACTAATCTTT.

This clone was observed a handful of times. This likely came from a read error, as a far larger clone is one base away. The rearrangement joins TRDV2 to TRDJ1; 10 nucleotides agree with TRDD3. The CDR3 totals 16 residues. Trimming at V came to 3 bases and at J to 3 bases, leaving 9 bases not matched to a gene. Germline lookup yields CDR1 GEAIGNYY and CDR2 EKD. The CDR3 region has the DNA TGTGCCTGTGACCCTTTACTGGGGGATTCCGCCGATAAACTCATCTTT. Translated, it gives CACDPLLGDSADKLIF.

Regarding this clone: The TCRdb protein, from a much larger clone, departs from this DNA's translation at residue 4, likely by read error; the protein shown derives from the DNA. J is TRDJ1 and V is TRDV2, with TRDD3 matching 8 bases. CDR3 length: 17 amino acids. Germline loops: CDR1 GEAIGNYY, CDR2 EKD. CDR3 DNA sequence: TGTGCCTGTGGCACCCTACTGGGGGGACAACCCACCGATAAACTCATCTTT. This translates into CACGTLLGGQPTDKLIF.

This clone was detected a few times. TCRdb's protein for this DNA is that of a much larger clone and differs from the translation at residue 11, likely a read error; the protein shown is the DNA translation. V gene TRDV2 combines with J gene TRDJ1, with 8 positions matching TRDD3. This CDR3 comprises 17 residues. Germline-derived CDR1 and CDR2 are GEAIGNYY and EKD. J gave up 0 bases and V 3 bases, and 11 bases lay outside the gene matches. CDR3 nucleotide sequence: TGTGCCTGTGACTCGTTACTGGGGGCCCAGCACACCGATAAACTCATCTTT. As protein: CACDSLLGAQHTDKLIF.

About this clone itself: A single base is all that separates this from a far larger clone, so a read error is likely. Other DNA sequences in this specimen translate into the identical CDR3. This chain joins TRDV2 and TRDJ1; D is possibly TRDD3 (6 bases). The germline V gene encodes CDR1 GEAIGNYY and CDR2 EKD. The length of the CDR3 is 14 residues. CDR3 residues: CACDTVGGSGELIF. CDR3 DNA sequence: TGCGCCTGTGACACCGTGGGGGGGTCAGGTGAACTCATCTTT.

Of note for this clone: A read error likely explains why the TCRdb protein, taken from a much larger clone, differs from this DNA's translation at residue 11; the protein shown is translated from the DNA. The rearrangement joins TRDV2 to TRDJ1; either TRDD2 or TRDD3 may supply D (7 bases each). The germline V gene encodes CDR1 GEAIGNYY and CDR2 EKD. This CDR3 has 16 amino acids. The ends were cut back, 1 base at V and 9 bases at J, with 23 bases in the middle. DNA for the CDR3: TGTGCCTGTGACACGGTGGGGGACCTTCCTGTGGGGGAACTCATCTTT. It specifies CACDTVGDLPVGELIF.

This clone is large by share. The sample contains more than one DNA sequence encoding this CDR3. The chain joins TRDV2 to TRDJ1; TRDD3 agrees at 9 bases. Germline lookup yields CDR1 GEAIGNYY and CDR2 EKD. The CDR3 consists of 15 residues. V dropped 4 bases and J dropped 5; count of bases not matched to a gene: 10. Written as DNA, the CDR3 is TGTGCCTGTGATCCCCTACTGGGGGACCGGGATAAACTCATCTTT. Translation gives CACDPLLGDRDKLIF.

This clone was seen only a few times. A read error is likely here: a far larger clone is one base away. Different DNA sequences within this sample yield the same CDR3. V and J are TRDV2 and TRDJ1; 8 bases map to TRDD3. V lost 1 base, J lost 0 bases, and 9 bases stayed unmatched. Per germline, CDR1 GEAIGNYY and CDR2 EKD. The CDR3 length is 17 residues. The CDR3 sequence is CACDTLTGGSYTDKLIF. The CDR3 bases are TGTGCCTGTGACACTCTTACTGGGGGTTCGTACACCGATAAACTCATCTTT.

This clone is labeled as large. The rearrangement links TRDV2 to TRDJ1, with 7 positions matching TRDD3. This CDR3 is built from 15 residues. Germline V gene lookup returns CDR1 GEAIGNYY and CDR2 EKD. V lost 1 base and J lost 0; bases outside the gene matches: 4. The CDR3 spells CACDTLGVYTDKLIF. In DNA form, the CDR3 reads TGTGCCTGTGACACTCTGGGGGTCTACACCGATAAACTCATCTTT.

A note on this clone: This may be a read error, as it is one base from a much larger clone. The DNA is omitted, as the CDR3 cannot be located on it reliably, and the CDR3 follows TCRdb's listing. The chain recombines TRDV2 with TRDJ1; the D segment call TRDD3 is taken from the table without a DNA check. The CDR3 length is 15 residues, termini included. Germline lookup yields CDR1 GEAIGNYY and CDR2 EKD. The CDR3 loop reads CACDLWGIRTDKLIF.

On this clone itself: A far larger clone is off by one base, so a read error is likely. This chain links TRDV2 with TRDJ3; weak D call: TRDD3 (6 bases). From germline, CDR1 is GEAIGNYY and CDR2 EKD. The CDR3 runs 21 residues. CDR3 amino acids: CACDTAERGRDNPWGTRQMFF. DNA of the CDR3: TGTGCCTGTGACACCGCGGAGAGAGGGAGGGATAACCCCTGGGGCACCCGACAGATGTTTTTC.

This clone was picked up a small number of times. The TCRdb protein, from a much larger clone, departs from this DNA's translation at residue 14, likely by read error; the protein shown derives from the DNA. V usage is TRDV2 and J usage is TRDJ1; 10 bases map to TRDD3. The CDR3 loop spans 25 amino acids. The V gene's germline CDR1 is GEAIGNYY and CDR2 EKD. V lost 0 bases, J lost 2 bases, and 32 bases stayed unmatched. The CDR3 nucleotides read TGTGCCTGTGACACCTTAAATCCTCCCATACTGGGGGATGAGGGACCAGACCGTATGACCGATAAACTCATCTTT. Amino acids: CACDTLNPPILGDEGPDRMTDKLIF.

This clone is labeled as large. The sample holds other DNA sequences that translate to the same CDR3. CDR3 sequence reads: CACDTVGGKTDTDKLIF. In nucleotides, the CDR3 is TGTGCCTGTGACACCGTTGGGGGGAAAACGGATACCGATAAACTCATCTTT. The chain uses TRDV2 and TRDJ1; D is possibly TRDD3 (6 bases). Looked up from germline, CDR1 is GEAIGNYY and CDR2 is EKD. The CDR3 runs 17 residues. Trimming took 0 bases from V and 2 from J, leaving 18 bases between them.

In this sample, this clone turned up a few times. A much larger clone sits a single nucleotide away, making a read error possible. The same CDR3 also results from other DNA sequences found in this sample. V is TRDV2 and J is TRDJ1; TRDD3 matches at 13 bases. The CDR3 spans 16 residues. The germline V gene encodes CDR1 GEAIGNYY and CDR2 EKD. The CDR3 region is CACDTLLLGDTNELIF. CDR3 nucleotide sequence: TGCGCCTGTGACACCCTATTACTGGGGGATACGAACGAACTCATCTTT.

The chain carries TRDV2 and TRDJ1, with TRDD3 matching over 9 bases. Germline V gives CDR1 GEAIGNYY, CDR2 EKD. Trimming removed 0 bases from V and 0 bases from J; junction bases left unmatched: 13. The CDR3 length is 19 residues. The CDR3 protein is CACDTVLGDPRPYTDKLIF. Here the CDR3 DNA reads TGTGCCTGTGACACCGTACTGGGGGACCCTCGACCCTACACCGATAAACTCATCTTT.

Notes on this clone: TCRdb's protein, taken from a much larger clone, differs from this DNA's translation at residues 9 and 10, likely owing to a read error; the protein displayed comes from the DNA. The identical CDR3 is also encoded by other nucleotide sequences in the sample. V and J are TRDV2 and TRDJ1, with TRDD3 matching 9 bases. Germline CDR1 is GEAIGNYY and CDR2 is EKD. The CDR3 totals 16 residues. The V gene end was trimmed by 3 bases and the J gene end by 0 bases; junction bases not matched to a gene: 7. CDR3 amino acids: CACDPLLGEYTDKLIF. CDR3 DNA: TGTGCCTGTGACCCTTTACTGGGGGAGTACACCGATAAACTCATCTTT.

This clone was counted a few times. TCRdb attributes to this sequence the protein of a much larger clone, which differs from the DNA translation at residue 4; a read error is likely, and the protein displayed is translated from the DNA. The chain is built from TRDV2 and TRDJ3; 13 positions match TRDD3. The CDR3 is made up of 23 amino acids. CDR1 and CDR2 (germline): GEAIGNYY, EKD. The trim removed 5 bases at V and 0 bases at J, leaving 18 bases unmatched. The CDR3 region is CACGAILGDTRKRSSWDTRQMFF. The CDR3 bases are TGTGCCTGTGGCGCCATACTGGGGGATACGCGGAAAAGAAGCTCCTGGGACACCCGACAGATGTTTTTC.

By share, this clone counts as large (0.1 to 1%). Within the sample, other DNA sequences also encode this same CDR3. The CDR3 is CACDSTGGYSWDTRQMFF. DNA of the CDR3: TGTGCCTGTGACAGTACTGGGGGATACTCCTGGGACACCCGACAGATGTTTTTC. The chain carries TRDV2 and TRDJ3; the match to TRDD3 covers 11 bases. V lost 2 bases, J lost 0 bases, and 2 bases stayed unmatched. The length of the CDR3 is 18 residues. Germline assignment: CDR1 GEAIGNYY and CDR2 EKD.

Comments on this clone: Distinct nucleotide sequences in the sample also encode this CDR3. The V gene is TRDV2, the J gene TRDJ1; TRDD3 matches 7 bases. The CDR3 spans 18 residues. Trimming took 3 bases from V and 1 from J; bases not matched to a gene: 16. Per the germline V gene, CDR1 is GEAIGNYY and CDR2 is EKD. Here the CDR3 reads CACDPLLRTGDPTDKLIF. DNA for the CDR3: TGTGCCTGTGACCCATTATTACGCACTGGGGACCCCACCGATAAACTCATCTTT.

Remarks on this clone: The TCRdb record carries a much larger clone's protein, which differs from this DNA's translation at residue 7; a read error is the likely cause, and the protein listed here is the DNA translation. The chain's CDR3 is CACDTLAGGSYTDKLIF. The CDR3 DNA follows: TGTGCCTGTGACACCCTTGCTGGGGGTTCGTACACCGATAAACTCATCTTT. The chain combines TRDV2 with TRDJ1; 7 bases map to TRDD3. This CDR3 comprises 17 residues. CDR1 is GEAIGNYY, CDR2 EKD, per germline. V was pared by 0 bases and J by 0 bases, with 9 bases of the junction left unmatched.

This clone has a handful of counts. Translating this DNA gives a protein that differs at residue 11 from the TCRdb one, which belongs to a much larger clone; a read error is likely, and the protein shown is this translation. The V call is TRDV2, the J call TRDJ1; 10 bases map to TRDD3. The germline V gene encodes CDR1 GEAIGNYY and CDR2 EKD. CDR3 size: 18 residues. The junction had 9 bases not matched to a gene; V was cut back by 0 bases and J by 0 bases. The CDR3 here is CACDTVSTGGCDTDKLIF. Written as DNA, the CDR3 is TGTGCCTGTGACACCGTTTCGACTGGGGGATGCGACACCGATAAACTCATCTTT.